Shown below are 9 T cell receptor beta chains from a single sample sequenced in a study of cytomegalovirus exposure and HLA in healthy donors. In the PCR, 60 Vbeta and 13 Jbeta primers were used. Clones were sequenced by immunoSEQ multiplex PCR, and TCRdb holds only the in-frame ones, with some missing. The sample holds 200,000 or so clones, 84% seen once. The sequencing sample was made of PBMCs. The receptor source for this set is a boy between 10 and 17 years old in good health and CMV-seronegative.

DNA of the CDR3: TGTGCCAGCAGTTTCGTGCGGGAGGGCGTCGGGGAGCTGTTTTTT. This translates into CASSFVREGVGELFF. The chain carries TRBV28 and TRBJ2-2; 9 bases match TRBD2. The CDR3 extends over 15 amino acids. CDR1 MDHEN and CDR2 SYDVKM come from the germline V gene. The V gene end was trimmed by 3 bases and the J gene end by 7 bases; junction bases not matched to a gene: 6.

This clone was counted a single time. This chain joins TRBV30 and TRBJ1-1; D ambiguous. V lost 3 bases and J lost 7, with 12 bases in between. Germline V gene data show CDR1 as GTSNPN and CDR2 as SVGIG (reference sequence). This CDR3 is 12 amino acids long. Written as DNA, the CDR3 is TGTGCCTGGAGACCTATTAGCCTTGAAGCTTTCTTT. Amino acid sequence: CAWRPISLEAFF.

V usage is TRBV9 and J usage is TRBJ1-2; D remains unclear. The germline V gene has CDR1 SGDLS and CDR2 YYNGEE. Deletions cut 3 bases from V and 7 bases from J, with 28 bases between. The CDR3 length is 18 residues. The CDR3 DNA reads TGTGCCAGCAGCGCCTTCGAGCGTGGCACGACCAGCTATGGTGGCTACACCTTC. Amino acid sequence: CASSAFERGTTSYGGYTF.

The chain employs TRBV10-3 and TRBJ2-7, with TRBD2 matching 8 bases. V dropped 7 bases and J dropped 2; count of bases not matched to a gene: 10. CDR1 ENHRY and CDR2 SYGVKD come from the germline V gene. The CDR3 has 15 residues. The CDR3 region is CAITDNRGGTYEQYF. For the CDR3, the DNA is TGTGCCATCACAGATAACCGGGGGGGTACCTACGAGCAGTACTTC.

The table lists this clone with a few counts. The CDR3 sequence: CASSQEWGVGELFF. CDR3 nucleotides: TGCGCCAGCAGCCAAGAATGGGGGGTCGGGGAGCTGTTTTTT. The V and J genes are TRBV4-3 and TRBJ2-2; weak D call: TRBD2 (6 bases). The CDR3 consists of 14 residues. The V end lost 0 bases, the J end lost 7 bases, and 9 bases lay between the germline ends. Looked up from germline, CDR1 is LGHNA and CDR2 is YSLEER.

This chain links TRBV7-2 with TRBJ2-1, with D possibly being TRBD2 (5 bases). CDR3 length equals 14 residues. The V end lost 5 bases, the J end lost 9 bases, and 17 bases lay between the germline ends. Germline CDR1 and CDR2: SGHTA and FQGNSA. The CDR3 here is CASSTSEGMGEQFF. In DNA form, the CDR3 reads TGTGCCAGCAGCACCTCCGAGGGTATGGGTGAGCAGTTCTTC.

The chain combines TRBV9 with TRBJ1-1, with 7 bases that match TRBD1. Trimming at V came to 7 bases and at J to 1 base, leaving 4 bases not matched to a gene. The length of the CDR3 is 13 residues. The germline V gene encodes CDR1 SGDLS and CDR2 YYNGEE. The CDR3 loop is CASGRTGNTEAFF. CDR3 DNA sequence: TGTGCCAGCGGACGGACAGGGAACACTGAAGCTTTCTTT.

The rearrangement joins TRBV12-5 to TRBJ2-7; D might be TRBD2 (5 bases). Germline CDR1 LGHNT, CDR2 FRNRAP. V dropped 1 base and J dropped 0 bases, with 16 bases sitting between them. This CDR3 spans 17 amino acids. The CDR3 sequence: CASGLAPAMGSSYEQYF. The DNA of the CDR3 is TGTGCTAGTGGTTTGGCCCCCGCTATGGGGAGCTCCTACGAGCAGTACTTC. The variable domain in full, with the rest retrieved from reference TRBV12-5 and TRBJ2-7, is DARVTQTPRHKVTEMGQEVTMRCQPILGHNTVFWYRQTMMQGLELLAYFRNRAPLDDSGMPKDRFSAEMPDATLATLKIQPSEPRDSAVYFCASGLAPAMGSSYEQYFGPGTRLTVT.

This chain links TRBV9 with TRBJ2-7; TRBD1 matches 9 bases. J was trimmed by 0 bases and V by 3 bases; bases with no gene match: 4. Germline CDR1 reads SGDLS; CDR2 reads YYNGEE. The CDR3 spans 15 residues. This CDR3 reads CASSAGTGSSYEQYF. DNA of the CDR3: TGTGCCAGCAGCGCCGGGACAGGGAGCTCCTACGAGCAGTACTTC. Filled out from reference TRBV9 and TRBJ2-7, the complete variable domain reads DSGVTQTPKHLITATGQRVTLRCSPRSGDLSVYWYQQSLDQGLQFLIQYYNGEERAKGNILERFSAQQFPDLHSELNLSSLELGDSALYFCASSAGTGSSYEQYFGPGTRLTVT.